Sequencing of this TCR beta chain was carried out in a study of blood T cell repertoires in COVID-19. Study information: Researchers got acute and convalescent COVID-19 samples from the United States, Italy and Spain. Sample material is recorded as cDNA or gDNA derived from T cells, B-cell-depleted T cells, or PBMCs.

In the source study's methods: Nucleated cell number was recorded as an estimate derived from reference gene primer amplification. Generated by immunoSEQ multiplex PCR, the TCRdb table keeps only in-frame clones and is missing some. That table gives V, J and clone size, and the DNA gave D and trimming. Here the sample spans 40,000 to 55,000 clones, 70% to 85% being singletons. Trimming took off 3 bases at V and 5 bases at J, with 21 bases between the two ends. The CDR3 consists of 17 residues. Germline loops: CDR1 SGHDN, CDR2 FVKESK. The source of this sequence is a man between 45 and 60 years old with acute or convalescent COVID-19. Specimen: peripheral blood. The rearrangement uses TRBV14 and TRBJ2-3; TRBD1 might be the D (7 bases). The CDR3 here is CASSHPRWRGRGDTQYF. In DNA form, the CDR3 reads TGTGCCAGCAGCCACCCCCGGTGGAGGGGGCGAGGAGATACGCAGTATTTT.